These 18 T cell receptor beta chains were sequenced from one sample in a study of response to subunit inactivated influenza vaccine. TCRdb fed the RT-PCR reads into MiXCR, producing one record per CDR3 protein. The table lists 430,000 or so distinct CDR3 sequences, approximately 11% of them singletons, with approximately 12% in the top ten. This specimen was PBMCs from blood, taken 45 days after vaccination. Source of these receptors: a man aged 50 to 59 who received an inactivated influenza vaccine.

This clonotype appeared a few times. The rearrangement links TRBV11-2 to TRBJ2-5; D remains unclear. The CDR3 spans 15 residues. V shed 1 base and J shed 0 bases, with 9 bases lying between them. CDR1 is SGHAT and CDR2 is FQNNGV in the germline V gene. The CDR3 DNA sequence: TGTGCCAGCAGCTTAGGGCGCCGATACCAAGAGACCCAGTACTTC. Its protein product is CASSLGRRYQETQYF.

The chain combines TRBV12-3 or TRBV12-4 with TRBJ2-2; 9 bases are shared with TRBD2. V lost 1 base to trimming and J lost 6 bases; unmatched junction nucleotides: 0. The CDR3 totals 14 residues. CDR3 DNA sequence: TGTGCCAGCAGTTTAGGCGGGAGGGCCGGGGAGCTGTTTTTT. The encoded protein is CASSLGGRAGELFF.

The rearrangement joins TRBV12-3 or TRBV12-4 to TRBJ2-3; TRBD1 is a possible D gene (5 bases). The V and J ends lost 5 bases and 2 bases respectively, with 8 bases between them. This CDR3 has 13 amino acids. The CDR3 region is CASSTQDTDTQYF. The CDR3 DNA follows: TGTGCCAGCAGTACACAGGACACAGATACGCAGTATTTT.

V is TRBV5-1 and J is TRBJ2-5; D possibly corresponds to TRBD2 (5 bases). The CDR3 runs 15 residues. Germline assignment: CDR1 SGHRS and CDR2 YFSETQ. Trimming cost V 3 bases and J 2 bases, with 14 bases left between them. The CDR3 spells CASSSDQTGQETQYF. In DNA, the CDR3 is TGCGCCAGCAGCTCGGATCAGACGGGGCAAGAGACCCAGTACTTC. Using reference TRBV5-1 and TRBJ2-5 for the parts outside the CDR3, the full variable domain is KAGVTQTPRYLIKTRGQQVTLSCSPISGHRSVSWYQQTPGQGLQFLFEYFSETQRNKGNFPGRFSGRQFSNSRSEMNVSTLELGDSALYLCASSSDQTGQETQYFGPGTRLLVL.

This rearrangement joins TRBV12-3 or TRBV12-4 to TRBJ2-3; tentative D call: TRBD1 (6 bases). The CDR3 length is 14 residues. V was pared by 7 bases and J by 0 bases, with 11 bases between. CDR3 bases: TGTGCCAGCAATATACAGGGAAGCACAGATACGCAGTATTTT. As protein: CASNIQGSTDTQYF.

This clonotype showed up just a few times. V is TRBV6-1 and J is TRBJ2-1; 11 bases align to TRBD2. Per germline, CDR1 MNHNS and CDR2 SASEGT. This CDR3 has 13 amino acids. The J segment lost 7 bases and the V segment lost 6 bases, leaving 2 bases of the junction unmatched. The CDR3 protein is CASRSSGRNEQFF. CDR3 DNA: TGTGCCAGCAGATCTAGCGGGAGGAATGAGCAGTTCTTC.

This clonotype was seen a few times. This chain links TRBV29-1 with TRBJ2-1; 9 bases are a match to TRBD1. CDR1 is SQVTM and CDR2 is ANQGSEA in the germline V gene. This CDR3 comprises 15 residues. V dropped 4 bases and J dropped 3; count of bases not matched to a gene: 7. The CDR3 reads CSVVTGGLRYNEQFF. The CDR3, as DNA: TGCAGCGTTGTTACAGGGGGCCTCCGCTACAATGAGCAGTTCTTC.

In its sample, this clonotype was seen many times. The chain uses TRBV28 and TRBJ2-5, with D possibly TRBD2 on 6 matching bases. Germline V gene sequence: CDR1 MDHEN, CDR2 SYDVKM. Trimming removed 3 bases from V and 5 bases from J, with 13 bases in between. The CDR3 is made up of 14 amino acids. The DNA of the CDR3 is TGTGCCAGCAGTTTTGGAGGGGTAGAGGAGACCCAGTACTTC. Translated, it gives CASSFGGVEETQYF.

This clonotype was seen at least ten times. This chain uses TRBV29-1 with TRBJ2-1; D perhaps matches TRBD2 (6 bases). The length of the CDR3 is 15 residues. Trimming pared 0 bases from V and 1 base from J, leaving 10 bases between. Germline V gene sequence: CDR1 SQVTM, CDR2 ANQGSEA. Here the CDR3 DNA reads TGCAGCGTTGAAGATCGGGGGAAATCCTACAATGAGCAGTTCTTC. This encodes CSVEDRGKSYNEQFF.

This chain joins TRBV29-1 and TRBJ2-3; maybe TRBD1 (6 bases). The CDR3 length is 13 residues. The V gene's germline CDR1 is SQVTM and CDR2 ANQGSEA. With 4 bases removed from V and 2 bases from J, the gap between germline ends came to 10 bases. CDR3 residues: CSVAHRATDTQYF. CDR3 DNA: TGCAGCGTTGCCCACAGGGCCACAGATACGCAGTATTTT.

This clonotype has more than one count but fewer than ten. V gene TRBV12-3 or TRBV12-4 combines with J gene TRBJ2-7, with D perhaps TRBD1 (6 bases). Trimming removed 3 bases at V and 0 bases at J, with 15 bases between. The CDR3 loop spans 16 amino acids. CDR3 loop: CASSFQQGPSSYEQYF. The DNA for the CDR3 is TGTGCCAGCAGTTTTCAGCAGGGGCCAAGCTCCTACGAGCAGTACTTC.

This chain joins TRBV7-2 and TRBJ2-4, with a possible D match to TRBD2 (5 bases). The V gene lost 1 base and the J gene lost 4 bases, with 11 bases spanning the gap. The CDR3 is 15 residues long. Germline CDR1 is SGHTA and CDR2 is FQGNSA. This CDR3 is CASSLVVAYKNIQYF. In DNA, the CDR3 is TGTGCCAGCAGCTTAGTGGTAGCGTATAAAAACATTCAGTACTTC.

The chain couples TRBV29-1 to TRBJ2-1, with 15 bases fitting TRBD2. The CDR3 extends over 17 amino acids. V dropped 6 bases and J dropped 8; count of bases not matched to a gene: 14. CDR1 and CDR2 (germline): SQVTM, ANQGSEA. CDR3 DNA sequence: TGCAGCGTGGGCGGACTAGCGGGAGGGCCCTGGGTTGATGAGCAGTTCTTC. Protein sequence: CSVGGLAGGPWVDEQFF.

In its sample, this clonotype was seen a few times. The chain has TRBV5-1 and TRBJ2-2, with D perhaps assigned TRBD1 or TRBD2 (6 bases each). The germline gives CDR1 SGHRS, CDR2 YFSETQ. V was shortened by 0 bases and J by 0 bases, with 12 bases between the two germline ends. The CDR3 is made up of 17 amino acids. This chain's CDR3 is CASSLAKGGPNTGELFF. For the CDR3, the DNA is TGCGCCAGCAGCTTGGCCAAGGGGGGTCCGAACACCGGGGAGCTGTTTTTT. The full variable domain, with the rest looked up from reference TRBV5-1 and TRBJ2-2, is KAGVTQTPRYLIKTRGQQVTLSCSPISGHRSVSWYQQTPGQGLQFLFEYFSETQRNKGNFPGRFSGRQFSNSRSEMNVSTLELGDSALYLCASSLAKGGPNTGELFFGEGSRLTVL.

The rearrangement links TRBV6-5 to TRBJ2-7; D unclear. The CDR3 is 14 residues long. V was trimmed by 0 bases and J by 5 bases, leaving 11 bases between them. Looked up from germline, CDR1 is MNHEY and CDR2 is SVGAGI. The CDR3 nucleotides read TGTGCCAGCAGTTACTCACTTAGCACGAACGAGCAGTACTTC. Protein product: CASSYSLSTNEQYF.

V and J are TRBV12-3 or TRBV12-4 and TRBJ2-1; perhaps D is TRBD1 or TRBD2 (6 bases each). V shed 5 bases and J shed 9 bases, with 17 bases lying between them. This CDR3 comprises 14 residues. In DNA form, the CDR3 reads TGTGCCAGCAGTACTCGAGGAGGGGGTGCTGAGCAGTTCTTC. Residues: CASSTRGGGAEQFF.

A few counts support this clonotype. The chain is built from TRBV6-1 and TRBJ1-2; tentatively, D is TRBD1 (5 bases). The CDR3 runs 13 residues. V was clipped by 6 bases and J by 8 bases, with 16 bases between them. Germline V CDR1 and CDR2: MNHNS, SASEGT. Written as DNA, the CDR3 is TGTGCCAGCAGGGCGCAGGGAGAGTCGGGCTACACCTTC. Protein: CASRAQGESGYTF.

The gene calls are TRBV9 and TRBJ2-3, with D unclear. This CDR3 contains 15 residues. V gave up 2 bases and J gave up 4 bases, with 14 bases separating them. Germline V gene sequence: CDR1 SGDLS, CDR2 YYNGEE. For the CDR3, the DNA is TGTGCCAGCAGCGTGGTAGCAAGGTGGGCAGATACGCAGTATTTT. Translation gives CASSVVARWADTQYF.